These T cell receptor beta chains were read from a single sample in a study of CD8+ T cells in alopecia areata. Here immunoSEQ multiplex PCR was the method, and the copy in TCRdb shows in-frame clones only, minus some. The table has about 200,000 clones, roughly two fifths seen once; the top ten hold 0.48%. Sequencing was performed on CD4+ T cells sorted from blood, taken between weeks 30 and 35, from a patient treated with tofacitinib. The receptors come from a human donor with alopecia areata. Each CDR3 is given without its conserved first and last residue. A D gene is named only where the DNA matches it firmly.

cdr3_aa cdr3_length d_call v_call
ASSWSGETQY 10 - TRBV5-1
ASSGQETETQY 11 - TRBV2
ASSSLLGGNEQF 12 - TRBV7-2
ASSLGSRGDTEAF 13 TRBD1 TRBV28
ASSERRHSYEQY 12 - TRBV6-1
AWDTIAGGADTQY 13 TRBD2 TRBV30
ASSYSVRDEAF 11 - TRBV6-5
ASSPTGANEKLF 12 TRBD1 TRBV6-5
ASSYSADNEQY 11 - TRBV6-6
ASSAPAGTGVEQPQH 15 TRBD1 TRBV6-1
ASIRDSVLKDTEAF 14 - TRBV2
APGDNEKLF 9 - TRBV7-9
ASSRTSGYNEQF 12 TRBD2 TRBV14
AISASGGYNEQF 12 TRBD2 TRBV10-3
ASRGQTDTQY 10 - TRBV7-9
ASSGGLQNNEQF 12 - TRBV9
ATSRDGWGLATYEQY 15 TRBD2 TRBV15
AIRTRGNTEAF 11 - TRBV10-3
ASRDYMGNQPQH 12 - TRBV6-5
SVSTGTSGPSKRSYNEQF 18 TRBD2 TRBV29-1
ASSPGPPGAGYEQY 14 - TRBV5-1
ASSHPRGTYQLNTGELF 17 - TRBV7-2
ASSVGRGYNEQF 12 - TRBV9
SVDRSNEQF 9 - TRBV29-1
ASRYHNGGGTEAF 13 - TRBV2
ASSLGVGGDQPQH 13 - TRBV7-9
ASSQGWDTQY 10 - TRBV14
ASSPQGVPFEQY 12 TRBD1 TRBV27
ASSERSETQY 10 - TRBV6-6
AWSAGDEKLF 10 - TRBV30
AWSGGGSYNEQF 12 TRBD2 TRBV30
ASSHSGDAQY 10 TRBD2 TRBV5-1
ASSQLAAISYNEQF 14 - TRBV4-1
ASSHRRSETQY 11 - TRBV19
ASSIAQGQPQH 11 - TRBV19
ATSGGVYPGNTIY 13 - TRBV28
AISDKGAGYT 10 TRBD1 TRBV10-3
AWKSMSSYNEQF 12 - TRBV30
ASSSLIKTPLH 11 - TRBV11-2
ASSPGAGVSYNEQF 14 TRBD2 TRBV9
ASSLGRDEQY 10 - TRBV7-9
ASSLALSGRKGIGELF 16 TRBD2 TRBV5-1
ASKRTESSGANVLT 14 - TRBV7-9
ASSVTTAITGELF 13 - TRBV9
ASSFDSAYEQY 11 - TRBV7-2
ASSLEAGEDEQY 12 - TRBV5-1
ASSPPGGYNEQF 12 - TRBV5-1
ASSYTDTQY 9 - TRBV5-5
ASSVVGSGAISYNEQF 16 TRBD2 TRBV9
ASSEGGNYGYT 11 - TRBV2
ASSVRYGTDTQY 12 - TRBV2